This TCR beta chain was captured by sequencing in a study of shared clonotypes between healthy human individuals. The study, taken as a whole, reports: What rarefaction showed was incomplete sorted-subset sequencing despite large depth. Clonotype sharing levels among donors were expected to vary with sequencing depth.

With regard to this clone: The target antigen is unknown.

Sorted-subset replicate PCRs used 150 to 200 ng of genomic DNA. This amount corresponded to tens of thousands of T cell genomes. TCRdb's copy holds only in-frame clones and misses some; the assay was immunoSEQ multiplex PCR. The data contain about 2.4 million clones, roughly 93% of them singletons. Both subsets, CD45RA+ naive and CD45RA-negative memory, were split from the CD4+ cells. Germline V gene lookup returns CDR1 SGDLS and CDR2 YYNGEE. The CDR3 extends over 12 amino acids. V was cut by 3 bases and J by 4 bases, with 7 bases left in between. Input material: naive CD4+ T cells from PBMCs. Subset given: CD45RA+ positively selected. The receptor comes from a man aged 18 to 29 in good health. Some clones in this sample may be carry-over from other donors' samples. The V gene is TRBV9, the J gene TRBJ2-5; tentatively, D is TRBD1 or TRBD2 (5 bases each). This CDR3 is CASSGGSETQYF. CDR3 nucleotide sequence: TGTGCCAGCAGCGGGGGGTCAGAGACCCAGTACTTC.